This T cell receptor (beta chain) is from a study of esophageal squamous cell carcinoma under preoperative chemotherapy. In the study overall: TCR repertoires were profiled from both peripheral blood T cells and tumor-infiltrating lymphocytes.

Stated time point: after preoperative PTX-NDP chemotherapy. In TCRdb, the PCR reads were re-called with MiXCR into one record per CDR3 protein. The profile shows about 18,000 distinct CDR3 sequences, around 45% of them singletons. A note on this clonotype: Given the absence of the conserved phenylalanine or tryptophan at the CDR3 end, a read error is likely. The DNA is omitted, as the CDR3 cannot be located on it reliably, and the CDR3 follows TCRdb's listing.

This sample was taken from a patient given preoperative chemotherapy. The TCR originated in a human donor with esophageal squamous cell carcinoma. The donor label of this sample is uncertain.

CDR3 sequence reads: CASSWGASYEQYFGP. The rearrangement uses TRBV7-8 and TRBJ2-7; the D call TRBD1 from the table was never checked on the DNA. The germline gives CDR1 SGHVS, CDR2 FQNEAQ. Both ends counted, the CDR3 spans 15 residues.